The clone carrying this T cell receptor beta chain appeared a few times. Its matching antigen is unknown. A second PCR of 7 to 11 cycles used a sample-barcoded 5' primer and a J-beta primer mix. Every molecule of cDNA carried a tag from a template-switch adaptor with 12 random nucleotides. TCRdb processed the 5' RACE reads anew with MiXCR; each CDR3 protein has one entry. The sample records approximately 1,700,000 distinct CDR3 sequences, about two fifths being singletons. The data were taken from a study of blood T cells in healthy people across ages. General study findings and limits: A greater number of naive CD4+ cells and higher diversity distinguished long-lived donors from aged donors. The study lacked donor CMV status, which possibly confounded expanded clonotype changes. Unsorted PBMCs blocked a conclusive comparison of naive and antigen-experienced cells.

Germline V gene lookup returns CDR1 SGHAT and CDR2 FQDESV (reference sequence). This CDR3 comprises 15 residues. The V end lost 5 bases, the J end lost 5 bases, and 19 bases lay between the germline ends. Sequencing was performed on blood. The rearrangement joins TRBV11-1 to TRBJ2-7; weak D call: TRBD1 (6 bases). The sequence was collected from a human donor in good health. This chain's CDR3 is CASSRTRGFAHEQYF. The CDR3 DNA reads as TGTGCCAGCAGCCGAACCAGGGGTTTCGCTCACGAGCAGTACTTC.